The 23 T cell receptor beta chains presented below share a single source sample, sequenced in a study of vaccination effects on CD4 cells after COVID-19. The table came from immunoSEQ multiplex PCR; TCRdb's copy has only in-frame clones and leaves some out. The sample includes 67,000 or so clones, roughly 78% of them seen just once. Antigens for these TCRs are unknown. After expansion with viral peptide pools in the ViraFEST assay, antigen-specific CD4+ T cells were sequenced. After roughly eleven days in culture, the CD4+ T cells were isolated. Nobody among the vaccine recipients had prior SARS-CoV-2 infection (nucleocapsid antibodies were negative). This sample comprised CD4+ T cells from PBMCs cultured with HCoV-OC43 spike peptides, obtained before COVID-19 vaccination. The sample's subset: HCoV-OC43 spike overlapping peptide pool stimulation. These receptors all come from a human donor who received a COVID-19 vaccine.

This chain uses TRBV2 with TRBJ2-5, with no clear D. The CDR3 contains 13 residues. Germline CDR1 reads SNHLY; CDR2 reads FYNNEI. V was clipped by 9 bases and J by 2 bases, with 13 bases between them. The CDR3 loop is CASRMGWQETQYF. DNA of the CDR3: TGTGCCAGTAGGATGGGTTGGCAAGAGACCCAGTACTTC.

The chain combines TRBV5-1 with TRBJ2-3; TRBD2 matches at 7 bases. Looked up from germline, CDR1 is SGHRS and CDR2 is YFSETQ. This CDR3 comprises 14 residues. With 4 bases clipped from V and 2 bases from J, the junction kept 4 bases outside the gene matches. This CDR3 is CASSPAGFTDTQYF. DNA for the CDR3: TGCGCCAGCAGCCCAGCGGGGTTCACAGATACGCAGTATTTT. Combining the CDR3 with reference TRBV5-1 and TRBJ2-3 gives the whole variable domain KAGVTQTPRYLIKTRGQQVTLSCSPISGHRSVSWYQQTPGQGLQFLFEYFSETQRNKGNFPGRFSGRQFSNSRSEMNVSTLELGDSALYLCASSPAGFTDTQYFGPGTRLTVL.

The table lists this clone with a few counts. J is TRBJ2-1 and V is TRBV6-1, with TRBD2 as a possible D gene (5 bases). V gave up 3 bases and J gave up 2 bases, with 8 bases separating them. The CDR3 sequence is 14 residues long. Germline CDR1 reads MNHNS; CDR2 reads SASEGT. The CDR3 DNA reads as TGTGCCAGCAGTGATCGGGGAGCCTACAATGAGCAGTTCTTC. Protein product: CASSDRGAYNEQFF.

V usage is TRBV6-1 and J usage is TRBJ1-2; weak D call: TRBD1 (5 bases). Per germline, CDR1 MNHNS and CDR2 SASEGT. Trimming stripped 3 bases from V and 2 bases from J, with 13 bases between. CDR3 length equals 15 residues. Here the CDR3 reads CASSDGARGNYGYTF. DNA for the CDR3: TGTGCCAGCAGTGATGGGGCTCGGGGGAACTATGGCTACACCTTC.

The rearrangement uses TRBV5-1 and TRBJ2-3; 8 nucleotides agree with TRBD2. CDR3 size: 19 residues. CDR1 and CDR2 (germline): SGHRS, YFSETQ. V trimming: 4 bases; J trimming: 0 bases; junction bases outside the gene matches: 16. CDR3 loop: CASSRSGATSVTSTDTQYF. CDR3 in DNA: TGCGCCAGCAGCCGTAGTGGGGCGACTAGCGTCACAAGCACAGATACGCAGTATTTT.

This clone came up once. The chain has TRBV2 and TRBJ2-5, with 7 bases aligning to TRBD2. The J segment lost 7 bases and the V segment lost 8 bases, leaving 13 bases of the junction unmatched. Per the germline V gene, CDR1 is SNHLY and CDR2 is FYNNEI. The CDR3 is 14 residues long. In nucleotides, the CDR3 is TGTGCCAGCGTGGGCGGGGGACTACAGTCGACCCAGTACTTC. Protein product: CASVGGGLQSTQYF.

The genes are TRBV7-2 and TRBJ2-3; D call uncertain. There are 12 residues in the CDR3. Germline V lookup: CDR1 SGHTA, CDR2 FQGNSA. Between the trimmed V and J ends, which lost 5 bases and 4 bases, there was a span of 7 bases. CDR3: CASSPESDTQYF. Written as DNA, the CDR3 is TGTGCCAGCAGCCCCGAATCAGATACGCAGTATTTT.

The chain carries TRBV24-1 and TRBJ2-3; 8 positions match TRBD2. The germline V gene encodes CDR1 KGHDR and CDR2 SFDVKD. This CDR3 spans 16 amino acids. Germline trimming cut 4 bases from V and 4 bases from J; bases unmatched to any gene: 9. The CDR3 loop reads CATSEPTGGPSDTQYF. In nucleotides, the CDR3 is TGTGCCACCAGTGAACCAACGGGGGGGCCATCAGATACGCAGTATTTT.

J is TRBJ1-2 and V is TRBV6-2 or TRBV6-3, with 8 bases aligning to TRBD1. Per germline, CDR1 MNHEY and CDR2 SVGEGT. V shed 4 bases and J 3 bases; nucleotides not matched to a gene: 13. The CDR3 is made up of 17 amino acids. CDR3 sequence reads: CASSSIGADRAHYGYTF. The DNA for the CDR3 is TGTGCCAGCAGTTCCATAGGGGCGGACAGGGCGCACTATGGCTACACCTTC.

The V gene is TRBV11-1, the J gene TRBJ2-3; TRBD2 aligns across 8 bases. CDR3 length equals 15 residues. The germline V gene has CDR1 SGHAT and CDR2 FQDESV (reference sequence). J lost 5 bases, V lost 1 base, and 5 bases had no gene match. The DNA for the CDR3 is TGTGCCAGCAGCTTAGTTGGGCGGGGGGAAGATACGCAGTATTTT. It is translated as CASSLVGRGEDTQYF.

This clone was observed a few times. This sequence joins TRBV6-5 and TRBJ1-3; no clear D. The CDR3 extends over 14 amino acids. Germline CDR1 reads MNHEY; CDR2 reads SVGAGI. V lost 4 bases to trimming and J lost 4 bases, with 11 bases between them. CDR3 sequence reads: CASSSGSTGNTIYF. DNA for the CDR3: TGTGCCAGCAGTTCCGGGAGTACCGGAAACACCATATATTTT.

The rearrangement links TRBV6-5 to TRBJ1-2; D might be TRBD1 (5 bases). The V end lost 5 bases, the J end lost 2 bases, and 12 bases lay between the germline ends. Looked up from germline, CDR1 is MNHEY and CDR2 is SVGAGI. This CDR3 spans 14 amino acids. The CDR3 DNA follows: TGTGCCAGCAGTCCTATGGGACCAAACTATGGCTACACCTTC. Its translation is CASSPMGPNYGYTF.

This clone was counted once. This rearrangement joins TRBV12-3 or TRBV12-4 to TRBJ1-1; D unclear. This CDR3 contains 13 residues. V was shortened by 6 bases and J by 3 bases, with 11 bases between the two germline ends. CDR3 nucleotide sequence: TGTGCCAGCAGGCTGGACGGTTACACTGAAGCTTTCTTT. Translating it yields CASRLDGYTEAFF.

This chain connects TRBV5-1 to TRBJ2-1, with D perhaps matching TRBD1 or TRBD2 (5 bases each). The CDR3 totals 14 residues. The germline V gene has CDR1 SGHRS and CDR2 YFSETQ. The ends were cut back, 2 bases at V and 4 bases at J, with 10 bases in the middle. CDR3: CASSLVGAYNEQFF. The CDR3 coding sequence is TGCGCCAGCAGCTTAGTCGGGGCGTACAATGAGCAGTTCTTC. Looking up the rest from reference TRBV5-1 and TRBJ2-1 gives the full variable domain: KAGVTQTPRYLIKTRGQQVTLSCSPISGHRSVSWYQQTPGQGLQFLFEYFSETQRNKGNFPGRFSGRQFSNSRSEMNVSTLELGDSALYLCASSLVGAYNEQFFGPGTRLTVL.

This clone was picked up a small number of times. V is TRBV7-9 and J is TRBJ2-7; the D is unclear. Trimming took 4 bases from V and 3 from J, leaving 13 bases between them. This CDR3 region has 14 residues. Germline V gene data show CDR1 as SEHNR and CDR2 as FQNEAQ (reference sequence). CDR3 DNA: TGTGCCAGCAGCTCGGGTGGGCGCTTCTACGAGCAGTACGTC. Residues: CASSSGGRFYEQYV.

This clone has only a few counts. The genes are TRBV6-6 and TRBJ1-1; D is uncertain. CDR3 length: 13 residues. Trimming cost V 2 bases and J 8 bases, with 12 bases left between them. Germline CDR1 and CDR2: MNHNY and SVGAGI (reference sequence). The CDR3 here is CASSYGQDLEAFF. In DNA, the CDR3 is TGTGCCAGCAGTTACGGGCAGGACCTCGAAGCTTTCTTT.

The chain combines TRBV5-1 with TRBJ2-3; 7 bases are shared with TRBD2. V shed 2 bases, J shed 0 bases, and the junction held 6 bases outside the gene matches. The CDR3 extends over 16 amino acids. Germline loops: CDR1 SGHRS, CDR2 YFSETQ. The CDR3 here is CASSFARGVSTDTQYF. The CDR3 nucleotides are TGCGCCAGCAGCTTTGCACGGGGGGTTAGCACAGATACGCAGTATTTT.

This chain's CDR3 is CASGLEDGNEQFF. CDR3 DNA: TGTGCTAGTGGTTTGGAGGACGGGAATGAGCAGTTCTTC. The chain has TRBV12-5 and TRBJ2-1, with unresolved D. This CDR3 spans 13 amino acids. CDR1 and CDR2 from the germline V gene are LGHNT and FRNRAP. The V and J ends lost 1 base and 7 bases respectively, with 8 bases between them.

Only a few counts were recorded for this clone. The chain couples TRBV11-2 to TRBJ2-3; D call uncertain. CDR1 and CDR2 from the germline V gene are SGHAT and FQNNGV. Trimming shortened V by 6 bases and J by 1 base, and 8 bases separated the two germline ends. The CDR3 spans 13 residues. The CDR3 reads CASRTDGTDTQYF. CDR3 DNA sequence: TGTGCCAGCAGAACGGACGGCACAGATACGCAGTATTTT.

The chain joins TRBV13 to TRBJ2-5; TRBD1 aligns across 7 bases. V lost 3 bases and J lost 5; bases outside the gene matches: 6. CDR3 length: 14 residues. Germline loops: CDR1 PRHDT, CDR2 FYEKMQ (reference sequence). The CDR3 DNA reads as TGTGCCAGCAGCTTGACAGGGATTCAGGAGACCCAGTACTTC. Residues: CASSLTGIQETQYF.

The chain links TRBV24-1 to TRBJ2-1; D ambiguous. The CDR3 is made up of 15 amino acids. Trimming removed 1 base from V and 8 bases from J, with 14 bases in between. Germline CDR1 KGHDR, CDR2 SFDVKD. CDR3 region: CATSDFTDGHDEQFF. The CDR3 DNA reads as TGTGCCACCAGTGATTTTACCGACGGGCATGATGAGCAGTTCTTC.

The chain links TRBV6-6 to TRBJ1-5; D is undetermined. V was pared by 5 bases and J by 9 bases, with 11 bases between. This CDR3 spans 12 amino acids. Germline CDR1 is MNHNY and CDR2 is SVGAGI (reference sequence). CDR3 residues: CASSAPSVPQHF. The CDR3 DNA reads TGTGCCAGCAGTGCCCCCTCCGTGCCCCAGCATTTT.

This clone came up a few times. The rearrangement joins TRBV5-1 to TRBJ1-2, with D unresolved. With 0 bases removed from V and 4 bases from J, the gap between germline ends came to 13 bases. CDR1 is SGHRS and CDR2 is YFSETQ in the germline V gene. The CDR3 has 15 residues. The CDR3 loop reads CASSLVGFLGYGYTF. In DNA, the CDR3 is TGCGCCAGCAGCTTGGTTGGGTTCCTCGGCTATGGCTACACCTTC.